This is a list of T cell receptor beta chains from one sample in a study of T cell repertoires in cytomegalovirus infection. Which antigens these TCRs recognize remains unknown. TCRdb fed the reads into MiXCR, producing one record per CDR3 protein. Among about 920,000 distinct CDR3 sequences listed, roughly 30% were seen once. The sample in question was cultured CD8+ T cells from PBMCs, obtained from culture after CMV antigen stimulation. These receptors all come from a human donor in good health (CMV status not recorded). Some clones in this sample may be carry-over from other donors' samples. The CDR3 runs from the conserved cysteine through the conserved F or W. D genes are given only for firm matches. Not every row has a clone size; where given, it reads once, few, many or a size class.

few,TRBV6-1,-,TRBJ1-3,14,CASTGASSGNTIYF,TGTGCCAGCACTGGGGCCAGCTCTGGAAACACCATATATTTT
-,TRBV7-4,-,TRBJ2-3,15,CASSYEGLVTDTQYF,TGTGCCAGCAGCTACGAGGGGTTGGTAACAGATACGCAGTATTTT
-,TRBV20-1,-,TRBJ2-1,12,CSAMTNYNEQFF,TGCAGTGCTATGACCAACTACAATGAGCAGTTCTTC
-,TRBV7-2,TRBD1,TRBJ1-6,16,CASSLRDRRRDSPLHF,TGTGCCAGCAGCCTCCGGGACAGGAGAAGGGATTCACCCCTCCACTTT
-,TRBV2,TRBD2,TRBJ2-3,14,CASLVAGAVDTQYF,TGTGCCAGCTTAGTAGCGGGGGCAGTAGATACGCAGTATTTT
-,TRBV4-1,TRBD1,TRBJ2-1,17,CASSHPRGQGRNNEQFF,TGCGCCAGCAGCCACCCCCGGGGACAGGGCCGAAACAATGAGCAGTTCTTC
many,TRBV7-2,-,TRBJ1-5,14,CASSSRTYHQPQHF,TGTGCCAGCAGCTCTCGGACTTATCACCAGCCCCAGCATTTT
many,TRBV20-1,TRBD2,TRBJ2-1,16,CSATRTGLGSYNEQFF,TGCAGTGCTACCCGAACGGGACTAGGGAGTTACAATGAGCAGTTCTTC
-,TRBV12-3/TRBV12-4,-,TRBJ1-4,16,CASRGPGEVGLEKLFF,TGTGCCAGCAGAGGTCCGGGCGAAGTTGGATTGGAAAAACTGTTTTTT
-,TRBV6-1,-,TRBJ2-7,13,CASSERQIYEQYF,TGTGCCAGCAGTGAAAGACAGATCTACGAGCAGTACTTC
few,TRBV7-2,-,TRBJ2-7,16,CASSLGRISSSYEQYF,TGTGCCAGCAGCTTAGGACGTATTTCAAGCTCCTACGAGCAGTACTTC
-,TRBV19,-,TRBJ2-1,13,CASSIGAGDEQFF,TGTGCCAGTAGTATAGGGGCAGGCGATGAGCAGTTCTTC
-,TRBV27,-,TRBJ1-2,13,CASSSMGTAGYTF,TGTGCCAGCAGTTCAATGGGGACGGCTGGCTACACCTTC
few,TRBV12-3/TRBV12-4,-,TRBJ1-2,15,CASSLRAGLVYGYTF,TGTGCCAGCAGTTTAAGGGCAGGGTTGGTCTATGGCTACACCTTC
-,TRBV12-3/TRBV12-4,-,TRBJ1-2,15,CASSFRERPNYGYTF,TGTGCCAGCAGTTTCCGGGAGCGCCCCAACTATGGCTACACCTTC
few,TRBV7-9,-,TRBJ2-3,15,CASTFRTGGVDTQYF,TGTGCCAGCACATTCCGGACAGGAGGGGTAGATACGCAGTATTTT
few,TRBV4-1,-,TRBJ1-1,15,CASSQGGGHVTEAFF,TGCGCCAGCAGCCAAGGCGGGGGGCATGTCACTGAAGCTTTCTTT
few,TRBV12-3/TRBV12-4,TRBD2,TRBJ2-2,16,CASSFERGIGTGELFF,TGTGCCAGCAGTTTTGAGCGGGGAATTGGAACCGGGGAGCTGTTTTTT
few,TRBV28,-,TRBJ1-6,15,CASTHGGFDNSPLHF,TGTGCCAGCACCCACGGAGGGTTCGATAATTCACCCCTCCACTTT
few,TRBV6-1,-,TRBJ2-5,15,CASSAQDRSQETQYF,TGTGCCAGCAGTGCCCAAGACAGGTCCCAAGAGACCCAGTACTTC
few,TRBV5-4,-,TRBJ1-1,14,CASSTRDGNTEAFF,TGTGCCAGCAGCACCCGGGACGGTAACACTGAAGCTTTCTTT
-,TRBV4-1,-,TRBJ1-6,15,CASSQVVVAPSPLHF,TGCGCCAGCAGCCAAGTTGTCGTAGCCCCTTCACCCCTCCACTTT
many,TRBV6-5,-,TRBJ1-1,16,CASSYRAGSMNTEAFF,TGTGCCAGCAGTTACAGGGCAGGGAGCATGAACACTGAAGCTTTCTTT
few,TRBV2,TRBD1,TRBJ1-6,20,CASTKNPLDADRVKNSPLHF,TGTGCCAGCACCAAAAACCCACTTGATGCGGACAGGGTGAAGAATTCACCCCTCCACTTT
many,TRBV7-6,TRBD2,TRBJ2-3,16,CASSLNGGSPPDTQYF,TGTGCCAGCAGCTTAAACGGGGGGTCCCCCCCAGATACGCAGTATTTT
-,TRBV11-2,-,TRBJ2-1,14,CASSLMGNYNEQFF,TGTGCCAGCAGCTTAATGGGAAACTACAATGAGCAGTTCTTC
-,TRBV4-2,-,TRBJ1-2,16,CASSQVTGRAWDGYTF,TGTGCCAGCAGCCAAGTAACTGGCAGGGCCTGGGATGGCTACACCTTC
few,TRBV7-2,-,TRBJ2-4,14,CASSLRINKNIQYF,TGTGCCAGCAGCTTAAGGATCAACAAAAACATTCAGTACTTC
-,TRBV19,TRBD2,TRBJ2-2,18,CASSQLTSGGPNTGELFF,TGTGCCAGTAGCCAATTGACTAGCGGGGGCCCGAACACCGGGGAGCTGTTTTTT
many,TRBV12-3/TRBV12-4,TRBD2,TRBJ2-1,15,CASSLGAGGLNEQFF,TGTGCCAGCAGTTTAGGAGCGGGGGGGCTCAATGAGCAGTTCTTC
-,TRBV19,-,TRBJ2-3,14,CASSNSGGERTQYF,TGTGCCAGTAGCAACTCGGGCGGGGAACGAACGCAGTATTTT
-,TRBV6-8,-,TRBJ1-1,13,CASSQTMGTEAFF,TGTGCCAGCAGTCAGACCATGGGCACTGAAGCTTTCTTT
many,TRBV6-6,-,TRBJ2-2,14,CASSYPGVGGELFF,TGTGCCAGCAGTTACCCCGGGGTGGGCGGGGAGCTGTTTTTT
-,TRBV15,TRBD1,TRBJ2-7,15,CATSPSRQGDYEQYF,TGTGCCACCAGTCCGTCCAGACAGGGCGACTACGAGCAGTACTTC
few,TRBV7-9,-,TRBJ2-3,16,CASSLDWSGTTDTQYF,TGTGCCAGCAGCTTAGATTGGTCCGGCACCACAGATACGCAGTATTTT
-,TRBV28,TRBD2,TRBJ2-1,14,CASSSPAGKNEQFF,TGTGCCAGCAGTTCCCCAGCGGGGAAGAATGAGCAGTTCTTC
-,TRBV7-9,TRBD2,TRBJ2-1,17,CASSLPSGVSSYNEQFF,TGTGCCAGCAGCTTACCGAGCGGGGTTAGCTCCTACAATGAGCAGTTCTTC
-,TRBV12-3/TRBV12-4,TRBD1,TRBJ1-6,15,CASSSTGGDNSPLHF,TGTGCCAGCAGCTCAACAGGGGGAGATAATTCACCCCTCCACTTT
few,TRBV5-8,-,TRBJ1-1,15,CASSLPPGFNTEAFF,TGTGCCAGCAGCTTGCCTCCAGGGTTCAACACTGAAGCTTTCTTT
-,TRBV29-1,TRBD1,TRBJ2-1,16,CSVEFSGQGFDNEQFF,TGCAGCGTTGAATTCTCGGGACAGGGATTCGACAATGAGCAGTTCTTC
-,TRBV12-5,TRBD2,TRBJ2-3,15,CASAFSSGYTDTQYF,TGTGCTAGTGCCTTCTCTAGCGGATACACAGATACGCAGTATTTT
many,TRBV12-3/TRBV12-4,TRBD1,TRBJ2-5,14,CASSFLAGGETQYF,TGTGCCAGCAGTTTCCTAGCAGGGGGAGAGACCCAGTACTTC
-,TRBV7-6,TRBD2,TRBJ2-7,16,CASSSNPSGGAYEQYF,TGTGCCAGCAGCTCGAACCCTAGCGGGGGGGCCTACGAGCAGTACTTC
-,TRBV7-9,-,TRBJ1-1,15,CASSALQGLPTGAFF,TGTGCCAGCAGCGCCCTCCAGGGACTTCCAACTGGAGCTTTCTTT
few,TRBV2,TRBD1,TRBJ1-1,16,CASRAGTGRENTEAFF,TGTGCCAGCAGAGCCGGGACAGGGAGGGAGAACACTGAAGCTTTCTTT
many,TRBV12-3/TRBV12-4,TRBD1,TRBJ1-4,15,CASRGIDRDNEKLFF,TGTGCCAGCAGGGGGATCGACAGGGATAATGAAAAACTGTTTTTT
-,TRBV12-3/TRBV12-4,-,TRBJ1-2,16,CASSEGTAVKNYGYTF,TGTGCCAGCAGTGAGGGGACGGCCGTTAAAAACTATGGCTACACCTTC
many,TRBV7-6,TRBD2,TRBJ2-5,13,CASRAAGEETQYF,TGTGCCAGCCGAGCGGCGGGGGAAGAGACCCAGTACTTC
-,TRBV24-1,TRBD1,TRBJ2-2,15,CATSDSDRDTGELFF,TGTGCCACCAGTGACTCCGACAGGGACACCGGGGAGCTGTTTTTT
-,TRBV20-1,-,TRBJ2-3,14,CSASALGVIDTQYF,TGCAGTGCTAGTGCCTTGGGGGTCATAGATACGCAGTATTTT
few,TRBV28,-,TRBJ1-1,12,CASSFYQGTAFF,TGTGCCAGCAGTTTCTACCAGGGTACGGCTTTCTTT
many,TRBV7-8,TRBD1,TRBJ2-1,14,CASSRRQGIHEQFF,TGTGCCAGCAGCCGACGACAGGGGATCCATGAGCAGTTCTTC
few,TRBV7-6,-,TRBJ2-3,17,CASSPFPGQPNTDTQYF,TGTGCCAGCAGCCCTTTCCCCGGACAACCTAACACAGATACGCAGTATTTT
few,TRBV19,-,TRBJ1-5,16,CASSIDHRYSNQPQHF,TGTGCCAGTAGTATAGATCATAGATATAGCAATCAGCCCCAGCATTTT